The 29 T cell receptor beta chains listed next were all sequenced from one sample in a study of blood T cell repertoires in COVID-19. The method was immunoSEQ multiplex PCR; TCRdb's version includes in-frame clones alone and lacks a portion of them. The data hold tens of thousands of clones, with about 83% observed a single time. Material: peripheral blood. These receptors came from a man between 50 and 59 years old with active COVID-19.

The chain has TRBV7-3 and TRBJ2-3; 9 positions agree with TRBD2. The CDR3 length is 15 residues. V lost 1 base to trimming and J lost 5 bases; unmatched junction nucleotides: 4. The germline gives CDR1 SGHTA, CDR2 FQGTGA. The CDR3 here is CASSLNSGGIDTQYF. The DNA of the CDR3 is TGTGCCAGCAGCTTAAACAGCGGGGGGATAGATACGCAGTATTTT.

Here the CDR3 DNA reads TGCACCAGCAGGCCTAGCGCCGAAGAGACCCAGTACTTC. This sequence encodes CTSRPSAEETQYF. The genes are TRBV1 and TRBJ2-5; TRBD2, as called in the table, went unchecked against the DNA. TRBV1 is a pseudogene segment. The CDR3 has 13 amino acids.

V and J are TRBV28 and TRBJ2-1; 7 nucleotides agree with TRBD2. With 6 bases clipped from V and 1 base from J, the junction kept 3 bases outside the gene matches. Germline V CDR1 and CDR2: MDHEN, SYDVKM. There are 14 residues in the CDR3. CDR3 in DNA: TGTGCCAGCAGATCGGGACTATCCTACAATGAGCAGTTCTTC. Protein sequence: CASRSGLSYNEQFF.

V and J are TRBV3-1 (or the pseudogene TRBV3-2) and TRBJ1-3; possibly TRBD1 for D (5 bases). The CDR3 spans 15 residues. The V gene lost 8 bases and the J gene lost 0 bases, with 14 bases spanning the gap. Germline CDR1 reads LGHDT; CDR2 reads YNNKEL (reference sequence). DNA of the CDR3: TGTGCCAGCCGTGGGGCGGGGGGCTCTGGAAACACCATATATTTT. It encodes CASRGAGGSGNTIYF.

This chain joins TRBV11-2 and TRBJ2-5; 8 bases align to TRBD2. V gave up 5 bases and J gave up 3 bases; unmatched junction bases: 8. Germline V gives CDR1 SGHAT, CDR2 FQNNGV. The CDR3 totals 15 residues. This CDR3 reads CASSLGGGWEETQYF. In nucleotides, the CDR3 is TGTGCCAGCAGCCTCGGCGGGGGGTGGGAAGAGACCCAGTACTTC.

Here the CDR3 DNA reads TGTGCCATCAGTGACGGTAGCGGGGCGTTAAATGAGCAGTTCTTC. This encodes CAISDGSGALNEQFF. The chain joins TRBV10-3 to TRBJ2-1, with 8 bases matching TRBD2. CDR3 length: 15 amino acids. Germline V lookup: CDR1 ENHRY, CDR2 SYGVKD. The V segment lost 3 bases and the J segment 7 bases; nucleotides outside the gene matches: 8.

In DNA form, the CDR3 reads TGCGCCAGCAGTCCCCGGGACACTTACACCGGGGAGCTGTTTTTT. It codes for CASSPRDTYTGELFF. The genes are TRBV23-1 and TRBJ2-2, with D perhaps TRBD1 (6 bases). TRBV23-1 counts as an open reading frame of uncertain function. The germline V and J ends were trimmed by 4 bases and 3 bases, with 12 bases remaining between them. The CDR3 has 15 residues.

The V and J genes are TRBV11-2 and TRBJ2-5; perhaps TRBD1 as D (6 bases). Trimming shortened V by 5 bases and J by 0 bases, and 19 bases separated the two germline ends. Germline V CDR1 and CDR2: SGHAT, FQNNGV. The CDR3 extends over 17 amino acids. The CDR3 reads CASSPAGGGWYQETQYF. In DNA, the CDR3 is TGTGCCAGCAGCCCAGCTGGGGGCGGTTGGTACCAAGAGACCCAGTACTTC. The complete variable domain, with remaining parts taken from reference TRBV11-2 and TRBJ2-5, reads EAGVAQSPRYKIIEKRQSVAFWCNPISGHATLYWYQQILGQGPKLLIQFQNNGVVDDSQLPKDRFSAERLKGVDSTLKIQPAKLEDSAVYLCASSPAGGGWYQETQYFGPGTRLLVL.

The V call is TRBV6-5, the J call TRBJ1-5; 7 positions match TRBD1. The junction had 2 bases not matched to a gene; V was cut back by 6 bases and J by 3 bases. The CDR3 consists of 13 residues. CDR1 and CDR2 (germline): MNHEY, SVGAGI. The CDR3 region has the DNA TGTGCCAGCAGAGGGGGCGTCAATCAGCCCCAGCATTTT. Protein: CASRGGVNQPQHF.

The rearrangement links TRBV6-5 to TRBJ2-1; 10 positions agree with TRBD1. The CDR3 loop spans 16 amino acids. Germline V gene lookup returns CDR1 MNHEY and CDR2 SVGAGI. The V gene end was trimmed by 4 bases and the J gene end by 6 bases; junction bases not matched to a gene: 9. CDR3 loop: CASSFWTGGSPNEQFF. In DNA form, the CDR3 reads TGTGCCAGCAGTTTTTGGACAGGGGGGTCCCCCAATGAGCAGTTCTTC.

This chain links TRBV6-6 with TRBJ2-2; 8 bases are shared with TRBD2. V lost 2 bases and J lost 0; bases outside the gene matches: 2. Per germline, CDR1 MNHNY and CDR2 SVGAGI (reference sequence). The CDR3 covers 16 residues. This chain's CDR3 is CASSYAGLANTGELFF. The CDR3 nucleotides are TGTGCCAGCAGTTACGCGGGACTAGCGAACACCGGGGAGCTGTTTTTT.

DNA for the CDR3: TGCAGTGCGGCCAGGAGCGGGGGCGGCTTCTTC. This gives the protein CSAARSGGGFF. This chain uses TRBV20-1 with TRBJ2-1; 8 bases fit TRBD2. The germline CDR1 and CDR2 sequences are DFQATT and SNEGSKA (reference sequence). Trimming at V came to 6 bases and at J to 16 bases, leaving 11 bases not matched to a gene. The CDR3 spans 11 residues.

This sequence joins TRBV6-4 and TRBJ2-2, with a possible D match to TRBD1 (6 bases). Trimming stripped 6 bases from V and 1 base from J, with 9 bases between. Per germline, CDR1 MRHNA and CDR2 SNTAGT. The CDR3 contains 14 residues. CDR3 amino acids: CASSRGLNTGELFF. CDR3 coding DNA: TGTGCCAGCAGCAGGGGCCTGAACACCGGGGAGCTGTTTTTT.

This rearrangement joins TRBV3-1 (or the pseudogene TRBV3-2) to TRBJ2-5; 7 bases agree with TRBD2. This CDR3 has 15 residues. Trimming took 1 base from V and 1 from J; bases not matched to a gene: 3. CDR1 and CDR2 from the germline V gene are LGHDT and YNNKEL (reference sequence). DNA of the CDR3: TGTGCCAGCAGCCAAGCACTAGCGCCCCAAGAGACCCAGTACTTC. Encoded protein: CASSQALAPQETQYF.

The genes are TRBV4-1 and TRBJ2-5; 7 bases are a match to TRBD1. V gave up 5 bases and J gave up 2 bases; unmatched junction bases: 11. The CDR3 extends over 16 amino acids. Germline lookup yields CDR1 MGHRA and CDR2 YSYEKL. Here the CDR3 reads CASSDDRAGPQETQYF. DNA of the CDR3: TGCGCCAGCAGCGATGACAGGGCGGGCCCTCAAGAGACCCAGTACTTC.

This chain links TRBV6-2 or TRBV6-3 with TRBJ1-5, with D possibly TRBD1 on 6 matching bases. V was cut by 2 bases and J by 2 bases, with 10 bases left in between. The CDR3 totals 15 residues. Germline CDR1 reads MNHEY; CDR2 reads SVGEGT. The DNA for the CDR3 is TGTGCCAGCAGTTACACAGGGATGGGCAATCAGCCCCAGCATTTT. As protein: CASSYTGMGNQPQHF.

V usage is TRBV20-1 and J usage is TRBJ1-2; a possible D gene is TRBD1 (5 bases). Germline V gives CDR1 DFQATT, CDR2 SNEGSKA (reference sequence). The V gene lost 3 bases and the J gene lost 4 bases, with 9 bases spanning the gap. This CDR3 contains 12 residues. CDR3 loop: CSASPQGYGYTF. In DNA form, the CDR3 reads TGCAGTGCTAGTCCCCAGGGCTATGGCTACACCTTC.

The chain employs TRBV7-3 and TRBJ2-2; TRBD2 is a possible D gene (5 bases). The CDR3 sequence is 14 residues long. V was cut by 4 bases and J by 4 bases, with 10 bases left in between. Germline CDR1 and CDR2: SGHTA and FQGTGA. Written as DNA, the CDR3 is TGTGCCAGCAGCTCAGGACTCCTCACCGGGGAGCTGTTTTTT. Translating it yields CASSSGLLTGELFF.

In its sample, this clone was seen a few times. J is TRBJ2-3 and V is TRBV4-1; tentative D call: TRBD1 (7 bases). Germline values: CDR1 MGHRA, CDR2 YSYEKL. Trimming stripped 1 base from V and 5 bases from J, with 19 bases between. The CDR3 sequence is 17 residues long. The CDR3 bases are TGCGCCAGCAGCCAAGCCCCGCGGAGGGGGCGAGGAGATACGCAGTATTTT. This codes for CASSQAPRRGRGDTQYF.

This clone came up once. V usage is TRBV5-4 and J usage is TRBJ2-5; 9 bases align to TRBD1. The germline gives CDR1 SGHNT, CDR2 YYREEE (reference sequence). The V and J ends lost 7 bases and 3 bases, in that order; junction bases with no gene match: 10. The CDR3 covers 15 residues. CDR3 in amino acids: CASHAGTGREETQYF. CDR3 bases: TGTGCCAGCCATGCCGGGACAGGGCGCGAAGAGACCCAGTACTTC.

This clone was seen more than once but under ten times. The chain carries TRBV6-6 and TRBJ2-5; unclear D gene. V was clipped by 4 bases and J by 7 bases, with 10 bases between them. Germline lookup yields CDR1 MNHNY and CDR2 SVGAGI (reference sequence). The CDR3 runs to 12 residues. The CDR3 sequence: CASSSPLGTQYF. The DNA of the CDR3 is TGTGCCAGCAGTTCGCCCCTCGGGACCCAGTACTTC.

This rearrangement joins TRBV9 to TRBJ1-1; possible D gene TRBD1, 5 bases. The CDR3 loop spans 14 amino acids. The germline V gene has CDR1 SGDLS and CDR2 YYNGEE. V dropped 0 bases and J dropped 7 bases, with 13 bases sitting between them. CDR3 nucleotide sequence: TGTGCCAGCAGCGTAGTACAGGAGCCCTTTGAAGCTTTCTTT. This encodes CASSVVQEPFEAFF. The variable domain in full, with the rest retrieved from reference TRBV9 and TRBJ1-1, is DSGVTQTPKHLITATGQRVTLRCSPRSGDLSVYWYQQSLDQGLQFLIQYYNGEERAKGNILERFSAQQFPDLHSELNLSSLELGDSALYFCASSVVQEPFEAFFGQGTRLTVV.

A single count supports this clone. This chain links TRBV6-5 with TRBJ2-2; 13 bases are a match to TRBD2. The CDR3 has 15 residues. The V gene end was trimmed by 6 bases and the J gene end by 10 bases; junction bases not matched to a gene: 8. Germline V CDR1 and CDR2: MNHEY, SVGAGI. CDR3 residues: CASRSGLAGEEELFF. CDR3 DNA: TGTGCCAGCAGATCCGGACTAGCGGGAGAGGAGGAGCTGTTTTTT.

The chain links TRBV15 to TRBJ1-2, with D uncertain. The V gene lost 6 bases and the J gene lost 0 bases, with 20 bases spanning the gap. This CDR3 is built from 17 residues. Germline V gene data show CDR1 as LNHNV and CDR2 as YYDKDF (reference sequence). The CDR3 nucleotides are TGTGCCACCAGAAGACTCGATCCCCGGGGAACTAACTATGGCTACACCTTC. This sequence encodes CATRRLDPRGTNYGYTF. Full variable domain (missing parts from reference TRBV15 and TRBJ1-2): DAMVIQNPRYQVTQFGKPVTLSCSQTLNHNVMYWYQQKSSQAPKLLFHYYDKDFNNEADTPDNFQSRRPNTSFCFLDIRSPGLGDTAMYLCATRRLDPRGTNYGYTFGSGTRLTVV.

The genes are TRBV18 and TRBJ2-7; 7 bases are shared with TRBD1. V lost 6 bases, J lost 3 bases, and 8 bases stayed unmatched. Germline values: CDR1 KGHSH, CDR2 LQKENI. CDR3 length: 14 amino acids. CDR3 region: CASSPSRDSYEQYF. CDR3 nucleotides: TGTGCCAGCTCTCCCTCCCGGGACAGCTACGAGCAGTACTTC.

In its sample, this clone was seen once. The CDR3 region has the DNA TGTGCCAGCAGCCCAATGACTAGCGGTTACGAGCAGTACTTC. This gives the protein CASSPMTSGYEQYF. The chain employs TRBV3-1 (or the pseudogene TRBV3-2) and TRBJ2-7; 9 nucleotides align to TRBD2. Germline V gene data show CDR1 as LGHDT and CDR2 as YNNKEL (reference sequence). V shed 4 bases and J 4 bases; nucleotides not matched to a gene: 5. This CDR3 spans 14 amino acids.

The CDR3 loop is CSILQGRDTEAFF. CDR3 bases: TGCAGCATTCTACAGGGTCGGGACACTGAAGCTTTCTTT. The chain joins TRBV29-1 to TRBJ1-1; a possible D gene is TRBD1 (6 bases). The CDR3 consists of 13 residues. V was pared by 8 bases and J by 3 bases, with 16 bases between. CDR1 is SQVTM, CDR2 ANQGSEA, per germline.

This rearrangement joins TRBV28 to TRBJ1-2; 9 bases are a match to TRBD1. Germline V lookup: CDR1 MDHEN, CDR2 SYDVKM. This CDR3 region has 15 residues. V shed 6 bases and J 1 base; nucleotides not matched to a gene: 6. The CDR3 here is CASSYRDRDNYGYTF. The CDR3 DNA reads as TGTGCCAGCAGCTATAGGGACAGGGATAACTATGGCTACACCTTC.

This rearrangement joins TRBV4-1 to TRBJ1-1, with TRBD1 identical over 7 bases. V gave up 6 bases and J gave up 0 bases; unmatched junction bases: 10. The CDR3 runs 16 residues. Germline V CDR1 and CDR2: MGHRA, YSYEKL. The CDR3 reads CASRRHLQGMNTEAFF. CDR3 bases: TGCGCCAGCAGAAGACACCTACAGGGGATGAACACTGAAGCTTTCTTT.